The 3 T cell receptor beta chains in this list originate from one sample, sequenced in a study of CD8 T cells in Susac syndrome. After extraction with the RNeasy kit, about 0.45 to 1 ug of the RNA was reverse transcribed using random hexamers. TCRdb processed the immunoSEQ multiplex PCR reads anew with MiXCR; each CDR3 protein has one entry. The profile shows roughly 200,000 distinct CDR3 sequences, 90% to 97% of them singletons. The sequenced material came from CD4+ T cells from PBMCs. These TCRs come from a human donor with multiple sclerosis.

This clonotype was seen only once. This chain joins TRBV2 and TRBJ1-1, with TRBD1 as a possible D gene (6 bases). V was cut by 10 bases and J by 3 bases, with 15 bases left in between. Germline loops: CDR1 SNHLY, CDR2 FYNNEI. This CDR3 spans 13 amino acids. The CDR3 DNA reads TGTGCCATCACGAGGGGGGGAGACACTGAAGCTTTCTTT. This encodes CAITRGGDTEAFF.

V usage is TRBV2 and J usage is TRBJ2-2; D remains unclear. The CDR3 spans 15 residues. The V gene lost 3 bases and the J gene lost 4 bases, with 12 bases spanning the gap. Germline V gives CDR1 SNHLY, CDR2 FYNNEI. CDR3 residues: CASSDRVTVTGELFF. The CDR3 region has the DNA TGTGCCAGCAGTGATCGGGTAACAGTCACCGGGGAGCTGTTTTTT.

The genes are TRBV20-1 and TRBJ2-7; D not certain. The germline V gene encodes CDR1 DFQATT and CDR2 SNEGSKA (reference sequence). V lost 0 bases and J lost 4, with 10 bases in between. This CDR3 comprises 13 residues. CDR3 protein: CSARDYRMYEQYF. In DNA, the CDR3 is TGCAGTGCTAGAGATTATAGGATGTACGAGCAGTACTTC.